Listed here is a single T cell receptor beta chain. Its cognate antigen is unknown. This sample is drawn from a study of regulatory T cells in long-lasting Graves disease. CDR3 length: 17 amino acids. The germline CDR1 and CDR2 sequences are SGHNT and YENEEA. J lost 2 bases, V lost 5 bases, and 9 bases had no gene match. Arm-PCR of CDR3 regions and iRepertoire HTBI primers were used to build TCR beta libraries. In TCRdb, the multiplex PCR reads were re-called with MiXCR into one record per CDR3 protein. Of 400,000 to 500,000 distinct CDR3 sequences in the sample, approximately 14% were seen once. Time point denoted: newly diagnosed GD, antithyroid drugs for less than 3 months. TCR sequences were obtained from RNA taken from PBMCs. General study findings and limits: Accuracy could have been hurt by small sample size.

These data were also filed under a second study, of T cells in Graves' hyperthyroidism and ophthalmopathy. That work states: Hyperthyroidism was newly diagnosed in patients aged 18 to 65 (duration under 2 months). The TCR CDR3 first-round RT-PCR relied on the HTBI primer set. Classification by a 13 V-J model distinguished ophthalmopathy from stable hyperthyroidism.

The chain recombines TRBV11-3 with TRBJ2-3; 11 nucleotides match TRBD2. The source is a woman aged 50 to 60 with Graves disease. Sequenced material: peripheral blood mononuclear cells (PBMCs), taken at new diagnosis, from a patient treated with antithyroid drugs. CDR3 bases: TGTGCCAGCAGCGCCGGGGCGACTAGCGGGACCACAGATACGCAGTATTTT. Its protein product is CASSAGATSGTTDTQYF.